A selection of T cell receptor beta chains follows, all from one sample in a study of blood T cell repertoires in COVID-19. Profiled with immunoSEQ multiplex PCR; TCRdb holds only in-frame clones, not every one. The profile covers around 88,000 clones, with about 84% appearing a single time and around 4.5% taken by the ten largest. Sequencing was carried out using peripheral blood. These receptors all come from a man between 60 and 70 years old with acute or convalescent COVID-19. CDR3s include the opening cysteine and the closing phenylalanine or tryptophan. A D gene is named only where the DNA matches it firmly. Clone size is not always given. Where it is, it says once, few, many or a class for expanded clones.

TRBD1	TRBV6-4	TRBJ1-1	NA	TGTGCCAGCAGTGCCCTCCCCGGACAGGGTGAAGCTTTCTTT	CASSALPGQGEAFF
TRBD1	TRBV9	TRBJ2-2	NA	TGTGCCAGCAGCGTAGGGACAGGGGTTTCCCTTGGGAACACCGGGGAGCTGTTTTTT	CASSVGTGVSLGNTGELFF
TRBD1	TRBV7-9	TRBJ1-1	NA	TGTGCCAGCAGCTTAGAAAGACAGGGTGGCACTGAAGCTTTCTTT	CASSLERQGGTEAFF
TRBD1	TRBV6-2/TRBV6-3	TRBJ2-1	NA	TGTGCCAGCAGTTACGCCGCTAGGACAGGGGGTTTTTACAATGAGCAGTTCTTC	CASSYAARTGGFYNEQFF
TRBD1	TRBV24-1	TRBJ2-7	NA	TGTGCCACCAGTGGGACAGGGGGGCCCTACGAGCAGTACTTC	CATSGTGGPYEQYF
NA	TRBV11-2	TRBJ2-7	NA	TGTGCCAGCAGGGGAATTCGCAGGGCGAACTACGAGCAGTACTTC	CASRGIRRANYEQYF
NA	TRBV29-1	TRBJ1-4	NA	TGCAGCGTCAGGCCGGGGGAGAGTGAAAAACTGTTTTTT	CSVRPGESEKLFF
TRBD2	TRBV19	TRBJ2-1	NA	TGTGCCAGTAGTGCCCTCGTAGCGGGAGGCTACAATGAGCAGTTCTTC	CASSALVAGGYNEQFF
NA	TRBV7-9	TRBJ1-1	NA	TGTGCCAGCAGCTCGGACAGCCTCGAAGCTTTCTTT	CASSSDSLEAFF
NA	TRBV28	TRBJ1-1	NA	TGTGCCAGCAGGGGGGCAGGGAACACTGAAGCTTTCTTT	CASRGAGNTEAFF
TRBD1	TRBV5-6	TRBJ1-2	few	TGTGCCAGCAGCTTGCAGGGGGCCTACACCTTC	CASSLQGAYTF
TRBD1	TRBV3-1/TRBV3-2	TRBJ2-2	NA	TGTGCCAGCAGCCAAGGCAACAGGGGCAGGACCGGGGAGCTGTTTTTT	CASSQGNRGRTGELFF
TRBD1	TRBV28	TRBJ2-5	NA	TGTGCCAGCAGTTGGGCCCTGGGGATCAGGGGGCCCTTTCTAGGGTCACAAGAGACCCAGTACTTC	CASSWALGIRGPFLGSQETQYF
NA	TRBV28	TRBJ2-5	NA	TGTGCCAGCAGTTTGCTCCAACGGGAAAAGACCCAGTACTTC	CASSLLQREKTQYF
NA	TRBV4-1	TRBJ1-2	NA	TGCGCCAGCAGCCACCCGAGGAGCCCCTATGGCTACACCTTC	CASSHPRSPYGYTF
NA	TRBV27	TRBJ1-3	once	TGTGCCAGCAGTTGGGGCTTTGGAAACACCATATATTTT	CASSWGFGNTIYF
TRBD1	TRBV18	TRBJ1-2	NA	TGTGCCAGCTCACCGACAGGGTCGGACTATGGCTACACCTTC	CASSPTGSDYGYTF
TRBD1	TRBV27	TRBJ1-1	NA	TGTGCCAGCAGTTTATTTGGACAGGCGGGGGGGCGGGGTACTGAAGCTTTCTTT	CASSLFGQAGGRGTEAFF
TRBD2	TRBV6-2/TRBV6-3	TRBJ2-3	few	TGTGCCAGCAGCCGCGGACTAGCGAGGGAAGCAGATACGCAGTATTTT	CASSRGLAREADTQYF
TRBD1	TRBV7-2	TRBJ1-6	NA	TGTGCCAGCAGCCTTACCGGGACAGAAGTTAATTCACCCCTCCACTTT	CASSLTGTEVNSPLHF
NA	TRBV5-4	TRBJ2-5	NA	TGTGCCAGCAGCTTGGGGAGGCGTGAGACCCAGTACTTC	CASSLGRRETQYF
NA	TRBV3-1/TRBV3-2	TRBJ2-3	few	TGTGCCAGCAGCCGCGGGGTGGGCACAGATACGCAGTATTTT	CASSRGVGTDTQYF
NA	TRBV19	TRBJ2-5	NA	TGTGCCAGTAGTCTGCCCGGGCCAGGGCAATGGCCAGAGACCCAGTACTTC	CASSLPGPGQWPETQYF
NA	TRBV7-9	TRBJ1-5	few	TGTGCCAGCAGCTTCATGGACTATAGCAATCAGCCCCAGCATTTT	CASSFMDYSNQPQHF
TRBD1	TRBV27	TRBJ2-1	NA	TGTGCCAGCAGTTTATATAAGGGACAGGGACACAATGAGCAGTTCTTC	CASSLYKGQGHNEQFF
NA	TRBV18	TRBJ2-3	NA	TGTGCCAGCTCAGCAGGGGTTTCGGATACGCAGTATTTT	CASSAGVSDTQYF
NA	TRBV2	TRBJ1-1	NA	TGTGCCAGCACCCTACCGTTGAAGACTGAAGCTTTCTTT	CASTLPLKTEAFF
NA	TRBV19	TRBJ2-1	NA	TGTGCCAGTAGACCGGGACATCCGTACAATGAGCAGTTCTTC	CASRPGHPYNEQFF
TRBD1	TRBV2	TRBJ1-2	NA	TGTGCCAGCAGTCCCACAGGGGGCGCAGGGTATGGCTACACCTTC	CASSPTGGAGYGYTF
NA	TRBV21-1	TRBJ1-5	few	TGTGCCAGCAGCAAACGTGGGGAGCAGGACGGACCCTTTAGCAATCAGCCCCAGCATTTT	CASSKRGEQDGPFSNQPQHF
TRBD1	TRBV9	TRBJ1-1	NA	TGTGCCAGCAGCGCAAGGGACAGGGTAAGGTCTGAAGCTTTCTTT	CASSARDRVRSEAFF
TRBD1	TRBV19	TRBJ2-6	NA	TGTGCCAGTAGTTCGACAGGGACTGGGGCCAACGTCCTGACTTTC	CASSSTGTGANVLTF
TRBD1	TRBV19	TRBJ2-7	NA	TGTGCCAGTAGTGACAGGGCCCGCTACGAGCAGTACTTC	CASSDRARYEQYF
TRBD1	TRBV28	TRBJ2-6	NA	TGTGCCAGCAGAGGACAGGATACTCGGGCCAACGTCCTGACTTTC	CASRGQDTRANVLTF
NA	TRBV4-3	TRBJ2-1	few	TGCGCCAGCAGCCGTAACCCGGGACTCGAATACAATGAGCAGTTCTTC	CASSRNPGLEYNEQFF